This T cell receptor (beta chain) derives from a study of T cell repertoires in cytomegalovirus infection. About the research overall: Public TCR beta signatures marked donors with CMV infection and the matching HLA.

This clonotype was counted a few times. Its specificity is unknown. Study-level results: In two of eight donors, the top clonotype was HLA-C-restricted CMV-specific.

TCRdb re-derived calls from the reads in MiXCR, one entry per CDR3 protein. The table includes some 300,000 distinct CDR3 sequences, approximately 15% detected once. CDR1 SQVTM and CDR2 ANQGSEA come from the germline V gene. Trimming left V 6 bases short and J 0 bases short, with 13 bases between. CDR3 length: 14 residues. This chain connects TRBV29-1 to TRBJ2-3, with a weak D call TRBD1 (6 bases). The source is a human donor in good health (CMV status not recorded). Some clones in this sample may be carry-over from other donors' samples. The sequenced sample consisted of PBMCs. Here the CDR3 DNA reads TGCAGCGTAGAGGACAGACAGAGCACAGATACGCAGTATTTT. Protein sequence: CSVEDRQSTDTQYF.